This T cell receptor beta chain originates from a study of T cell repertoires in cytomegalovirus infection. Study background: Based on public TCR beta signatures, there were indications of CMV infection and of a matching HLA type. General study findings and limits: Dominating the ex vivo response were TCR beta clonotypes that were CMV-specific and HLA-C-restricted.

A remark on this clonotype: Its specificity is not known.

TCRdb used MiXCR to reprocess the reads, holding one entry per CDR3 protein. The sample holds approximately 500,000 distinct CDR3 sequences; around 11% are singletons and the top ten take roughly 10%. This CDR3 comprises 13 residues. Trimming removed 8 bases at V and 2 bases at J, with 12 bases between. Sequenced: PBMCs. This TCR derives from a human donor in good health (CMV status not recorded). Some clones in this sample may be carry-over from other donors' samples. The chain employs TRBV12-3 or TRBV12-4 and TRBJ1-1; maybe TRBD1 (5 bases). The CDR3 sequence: CASLRQTNTEAFF. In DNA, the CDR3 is TGTGCCAGCTTGAGACAGACAAACACTGAAGCTTTCTTT.